This TCR beta chain is from a study of Ad26.COV2.S vaccination and SARS-CoV-2 variants. Across the study: Intramuscular Ad26.COV2.S doses were given once or twice, 56 days apart.

Only in-frame clones appear in the TCRdb table, and some are missing; sequencing was by immunoSEQ multiplex PCR. The sample gives 380,000 or so clones, roughly 90% of which show up once; around 6.4% is in the top ten. Treatment here: roughly 18 received Ad26.COV2.S at low or high dose, single or two shots; several received placebo; per-sample allocation not given. After the first vaccine or placebo injection, samples were drawn on day 63. Germline V gene sequence: CDR1 SGDLS, CDR2 YYNGEE. V lost 3 bases and J lost 1; bases outside the gene matches: 9. The CDR3 runs 19 residues. Study-level points and caveats: Individuals receiving vaccine had higher spike-specific TCR breadth than placebo recipients did. Marked by substantial breadth, spike-specific CD8+ and CD4+ T cell responses were reportedly seen after vaccination.

In the case of this clone: Its antigen is unknown.

The sequences come from peripheral blood, collected in a trial of Ad26.COV2.S vaccine versus placebo. The genes are TRBV9 and TRBJ2-3; the match to TRBD2 covers 15 bases. This sequence originates from a person aged 18 to 65 who received the Ad26.COV2.S COVID-19 vaccine or a placebo. The CDR3 DNA reads TGTGCCAGCAGCGGACGGACTAGCGGGGGGGAAATTCGCACAGATACGCAGTATTTT. It encodes CASSGRTSGGEIRTDTQYF.